This T cell receptor (beta chain) is from a study of cytomegalovirus exposure and HLA in healthy donors. Study findings and constraints: The study put 160 or so TCR beta chains on its list as cytomegalovirus-associated.

The length of the CDR3 is 12 residues. Germline CDR1 and CDR2: SGHAT and FQNNGV. About this clone: As yet, its antigen is unknown.

The PCR was carried out with 60 Vbeta primers and 13 Jbeta primers. Data came from immunoSEQ multiplex PCR; TCRdb stores just in-frame clones and leaves some out. In the table there are roughly 180,000 clones, almost 85% of which are singletons. Sequencing was performed on PBMCs. The source of this sequence is a man younger than 40 in good health and CMV-seronegative. The chain recombines TRBV11-2 with TRBJ2-5, with D uncertain. The J call could be wrong; TRBJ2-7 is a better fit for the DNA end. The CDR3 region has the DNA TGTGCCAGCAGCTTAGTTAGCCGCGAGCAGTACTTC. This encodes CASSLVSREQYF.